This is a list of T cell receptor beta chains from one sample in a study of shared clonotypes between healthy human individuals. The assay was immunoSEQ multiplex PCR, and TCRdb's table has in-frame clones only and misses some. The sample has under 1,100,000 clones, roughly 75% seen once. Input material: memory CD4+ T cells sorted from blood. These receptors were obtained from a man between 18 and 29 years old in good health. Both conserved end residues are trimmed from each CDR3. The order of the fields is CDR3 protein, clone size, V gene, J gene, D gene. The D gene is left open where the match is weak. Expanded clones are given a class, and other clones once, few, many or no size at all.

CDR3 protein: AWSEVGRGRNYGYT
clone size: -
V gene: TRBV30
J gene: TRBJ1-2
D gene: -

CDR3 protein: ASSVDGRGSGRAGYKNIQY
clone size: -
V gene: TRBV9
J gene: TRBJ2-4
D gene: TRBD2

CDR3 protein: ASSSGGQNEQY
clone size: -
V gene: TRBV5-1
J gene: TRBJ2-7
D gene: -

CDR3 protein: ASSFGDSNEKLF
clone size: -
V gene: TRBV5-1
J gene: TRBJ1-4
D gene: -

CDR3 protein: ASSELGNTEAF
clone size: -
V gene: TRBV25-1
J gene: TRBJ1-1
D gene: -

CDR3 protein: ASSLVGRSTDTQY
clone size: -
V gene: TRBV7-2
J gene: TRBJ2-3
D gene: -

CDR3 protein: ASSDGLAGGRWETQY
clone size: -
V gene: TRBV9
J gene: TRBJ2-5
D gene: TRBD2

CDR3 protein: ASSLGGPTDTQY
clone size: few
V gene: TRBV11-2
J gene: TRBJ2-3
D gene: -

CDR3 protein: ATKRTGRNSPLH
clone size: few
V gene: TRBV28
J gene: TRBJ1-6
D gene: TRBD1

CDR3 protein: ASSWDSRPYNEQF
clone size: -
V gene: TRBV27
J gene: TRBJ2-1
D gene: -

CDR3 protein: ASSFWRGGRNEQF
clone size: -
V gene: TRBV28
J gene: TRBJ2-1
D gene: TRBD2

CDR3 protein: ASSLEGQGGYT
clone size: -
V gene: TRBV5-1
J gene: TRBJ1-2
D gene: TRBD1

CDR3 protein: ASSSLFSSEQF
clone size: -
V gene: TRBV7-2
J gene: TRBJ2-1
D gene: -

CDR3 protein: ASSFPPGGYSNQPQH
clone size: -
V gene: TRBV28
J gene: TRBJ1-5
D gene: -

CDR3 protein: AISENVGEGEKLF
clone size: -
V gene: TRBV10-3
J gene: TRBJ1-4
D gene: -

CDR3 protein: ASSPVNYGYT
clone size: -
V gene: TRBV19
J gene: TRBJ1-2
D gene: -

CDR3 protein: ATSRTGGRETQY
clone size: -
V gene: TRBV15
J gene: TRBJ2-5
D gene: TRBD2

CDR3 protein: ASSSGGSFNEKLF
clone size: -
V gene: TRBV5-4
J gene: TRBJ1-4
D gene: -

CDR3 protein: ASSSLAGGRETQY
clone size: -
V gene: TRBV2
J gene: TRBJ2-5
D gene: TRBD2

CDR3 protein: ASSLALNTEAF
clone size: -
V gene: TRBV5-1
J gene: TRBJ1-1
D gene: -

CDR3 protein: ASSYPSGLGGHEQY
clone size: -
V gene: TRBV6-6
J gene: TRBJ2-7
D gene: -

CDR3 protein: ASSPPGRTSTDTQY
clone size: few
V gene: TRBV7-2
J gene: TRBJ2-3
D gene: -

CDR3 protein: ASSGGQGRITEAF
clone size: few
V gene: TRBV10-2
J gene: TRBJ1-1
D gene: TRBD1

CDR3 protein: ASSEGPPPYNEQF
clone size: once
V gene: TRBV2
J gene: TRBJ2-1
D gene: -

CDR3 protein: ASSPSGTEPYEQY
clone size: -
V gene: TRBV5-4
J gene: TRBJ2-7
D gene: TRBD1

CDR3 protein: ASIGGSPTYEQY
clone size: -
V gene: TRBV6-6
J gene: TRBJ2-7
D gene: -

CDR3 protein: ASSSGGTRSYEQY
clone size: -
V gene: TRBV5-4
J gene: TRBJ2-7
D gene: TRBD2

CDR3 protein: ASSPIERGGMETQY
clone size: -
V gene: TRBV10-1
J gene: TRBJ2-5
D gene: TRBD2

CDR3 protein: ASSKSQGAEKLF
clone size: -
V gene: TRBV19
J gene: TRBJ1-4
D gene: -

CDR3 protein: ASSFSGLIQY
clone size: -
V gene: TRBV11-2
J gene: TRBJ2-4
D gene: -

CDR3 protein: AWSGSYRPY
clone size: -
V gene: TRBV30
J gene: TRBJ2-3
D gene: -

CDR3 protein: AFREFNSPLH
clone size: -
V gene: TRBV30
J gene: TRBJ1-6
D gene: -

CDR3 protein: ASSPLYEMGDFSRGEKLF
clone size: -
V gene: TRBV18
J gene: TRBJ1-4
D gene: -

CDR3 protein: SVESRGVTEAF
clone size: few
V gene: TRBV29-1
J gene: TRBJ1-1
D gene: -

CDR3 protein: ASSSGGPRETQY
clone size: -
V gene: TRBV5-1
J gene: TRBJ2-5
D gene: -